This T cell receptor (beta chain) was retrieved from a study of T cell clones after liver transplantation. About the study: Graft-donor-reactive sequences were compared with third-party-reactive TCRbeta sequences from pre-transplant mixed lymphocyte reactions.

Whole-study findings and limits: Migration into the graft, not deletion, may explain lost graft donor-reactive T cells. Post-transplant, graft-donor-reactive CD4 TCRbeta sequences in blood dropped significantly in 5 of 8 subjects.

Concerning this clone itself: Antigen unknown.

The protocol was immunoSEQ multiplex PCR, while the TCRdb copy is restricted to in-frame clones and leaves out a portion. This sample has tens of thousands of clones, with 80% to 95% found just once. Germline lookup yields CDR1 MNHEY and CDR2 SVGAGI. J was trimmed by 3 bases and V by 7 bases; bases with no gene match: 9. The CDR3 is made up of 14 amino acids. The rearrangement joins TRBV6-5 to TRBJ2-7, with 7 bases aligning to TRBD1. The receptor's source is a human patient who received a liver transplant. Part of the T cells may come from the graft donor. The sequencing here drew on CD4+ T cells from blood, taken roughly 26 months after liver transplant. This CDR3 reads CASTSPGQNYEQYF. The CDR3 nucleotides are TGTGCCAGCACCTCCCCGGGACAGAACTACGAGCAGTACTTC.